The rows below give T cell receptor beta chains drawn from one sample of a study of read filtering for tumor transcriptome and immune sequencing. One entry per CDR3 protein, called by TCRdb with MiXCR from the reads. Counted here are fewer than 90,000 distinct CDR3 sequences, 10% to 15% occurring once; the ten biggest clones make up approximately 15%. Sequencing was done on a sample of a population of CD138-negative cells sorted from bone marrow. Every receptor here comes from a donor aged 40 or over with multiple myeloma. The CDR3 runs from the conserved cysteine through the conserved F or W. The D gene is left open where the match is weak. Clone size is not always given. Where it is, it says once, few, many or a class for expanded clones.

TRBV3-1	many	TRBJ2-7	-	TGTGCCAGCACCCTGGGCGGATCCTACGAGCAGTACTTC	CASTLGGSYEQYF
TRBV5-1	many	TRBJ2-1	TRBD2	TGCGCCAGCAGCGAGGGACTAGCGGGAGTCCCCAATGAGCAGTTCTTC	CASSEGLAGVPNEQFF
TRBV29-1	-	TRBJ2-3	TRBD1	TGCAGCGTTTTGAAGGGACAGGGGTCAGATACGCAGTATTTT	CSVLKGQGSDTQYF
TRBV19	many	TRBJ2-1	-	TGTGCCAGTAGGCCGGATATCTCCTACAATGAGCAGTTCTTC	CASRPDISYNEQFF
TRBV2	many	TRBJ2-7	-	TGTGCCAGCACCTCGGGGGCCTACGAGCAGTACTTC	CASTSGAYEQYF
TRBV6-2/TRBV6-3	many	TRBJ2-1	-	TGTGCCAGCAGCCCTAGGGGTAGTGAGCAGTTCTTC	CASSPRGSEQFF
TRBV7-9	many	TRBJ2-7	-	TGTGCCAGCAGCTTAGAGAGTTACGAGCAGTACTTC	CASSLESYEQYF
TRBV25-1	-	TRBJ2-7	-	TGTGCCAGCAGTGGAGACATTCAAGAGCAGTACTTC	CASSGDIQEQYF
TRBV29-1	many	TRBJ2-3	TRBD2	TGCAGCGTTGTTGGACTAGCGGGAGAAGGGGGGTCCACAGATACGCAGTATTTT	CSVVGLAGEGGSTDTQYF
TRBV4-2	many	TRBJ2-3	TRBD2	TGTGCCAGCAGCCCTCGGACTAGCTCAAGCGGGATACTTAGCACAGATACGCAGTATTTT	CASSPRTSSSGILSTDTQYF
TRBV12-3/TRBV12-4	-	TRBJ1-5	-	TGTGCCAGCAGCCCTGGCGGGGGTCAGCCCCAGCATTTT	CASSPGGGQPQHF
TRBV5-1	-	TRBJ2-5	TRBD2	TGCGCCAGCAGCTTGTCAGCGGGAGAAGAGACCCAGTACTTC	CASSLSAGEETQYF